A selection of T cell receptor beta chains follows, all from one sample in a study of CD8 T cells in Susac syndrome. MiXCR, run by TCRdb on the immunoSEQ multiplex PCR reads, gives a single entry per CDR3 protein. The table shows roughly 150,000 distinct CDR3 sequences, with around 95% occurring only once. Material for sequencing was CD8+ T cells from PBMCs. These receptors all stem from a human donor with multiple sclerosis. CDR3s include the opening cysteine and the closing phenylalanine or tryptophan. A D gene is named only where the DNA matches it firmly. Clone size is shown for a subset of rows, as once, few, many or a class of expanded clone.

V gene	D gene	J gene	clone size	CDR3 DNA	CDR3 protein
TRBV30	.	TRBJ1-5	.	TGTGCCTGGAGTGTTGACAGTCATAGCAATCAGCCTCAGCATTTT	CAWSVDSHSNQPQHF
TRBV30	.	TRBJ2-5	.	TGTGCCTGGGGGGGGGCCTCGGAGACCCAGTACTTC	CAWGGASETQYF
TRBV4-2	.	TRBJ1-1	.	TGTGCCAGCAGCCAGGGGATGGGAGATGAAGCTTTCTTT	CASSQGMGDEAFF
TRBV14	.	TRBJ1-1	.	TGTGCCAGCAGCCCTTACCTTACGGGGACGGACACTGAAGCTTTCTTT	CASSPYLTGTDTEAFF
TRBV9	.	TRBJ1-1	.	TGTGCCAGCAGCGTTGGGGGGCGAACTGAAGCTTTCTTT	CASSVGGRTEAFF
TRBV29-1	.	TRBJ2-1	.	TGCAGCGTTGAGACAGGCGGAGATGAGCAGTTCTTC	CSVETGGDEQFF
TRBV29-1	.	TRBJ2-3	once	TGCAGCGTTGACAGGGGGGGGACGCAGTATTTT	CSVDRGGTQYF
TRBV12-3/TRBV12-4	TRBD1	TRBJ2-1	.	TGTGCCAGCAGTTGGCCGGGACAGGGGCAGTTCTTC	CASSWPGQGQFF
TRBV9	.	TRBJ2-3	once	TGTGCCAGCAGCGTAGAGCAGGGTAGCACAGATACGCAGTATTTT	CASSVEQGSTDTQYF
TRBV15	TRBD2	TRBJ2-3	.	TGTGCCACCAGCAGAGATCCTGTCGGGACTAGCCGAGATACGCAGTATTTT	CATSRDPVGTSRDTQYF
TRBV20-1	.	TRBJ1-2	.	TGCAGTGCTAGAAGCGTCAGGCCGAAGGAAGGCTACACCTTC	CSARSVRPKEGYTF
TRBV6-4	.	TRBJ2-2	.	TGTGCCAGCAGTGACTCGATGCAAGCAGCCCTCAACACCGGGGAGCTGTTTTTT	CASSDSMQAALNTGELFF
TRBV6-6	.	TRBJ1-6	.	TGTGCCAGCAGTTATGACAAAGGGACCCTCCACTTT	CASSYDKGTLHF
TRBV7-2	.	TRBJ2-3	.	TGTGCCAGCAGCTTACCCTCAAGCCGGGACGTTTACACAGATACGCAGTATTTT	CASSLPSSRDVYTDTQYF
TRBV4-1	TRBD1	TRBJ2-5	.	TGCGCCAGCAGAACTGGACAGGGAGGTAGTAGGGAGACCCAGTACTTC	CASRTGQGGSRETQYF
TRBV3-1	.	TRBJ2-5	.	TGTGCCAGCAGACATTTACGGGACTGGCACTTGGGTGAGACCCAGTACTTC	CASRHLRDWHLGETQYF
TRBV12-3/TRBV12-4	TRBD1	TRBJ2-1	.	TGTGCCAGCAGCCCGTCCTGGGACAGGGCAGACAATGAGCAGTTCTTC	CASSPSWDRADNEQFF
TRBV30	.	TRBJ2-7	once	TGTGCCTGGAGTCCTATGACGGGCAGCTCCTACGAGCAGTACTTC	CAWSPMTGSSYEQYF
TRBV7-9	TRBD1	TRBJ1-2	.	TGTGCCAGCAGCAGGACAGGCCCTGGGGACTATGGCTACACCTTC	CASSRTGPGDYGYTF
TRBV6-1	TRBD1	TRBJ1-2	.	TGTGCCAGCAGTGAAGCAGGGGACAGAGATGGCTACACCTTC	CASSEAGDRDGYTF
TRBV27	.	TRBJ2-5	.	TGTGCCAGCGGGCTAAGGGAGACCCAGTACTTC	CASGLRETQYF
TRBV29-1	.	TRBJ2-7	few	TGCAGCGTTGAAGTTGGAGACTTCTACGAGCAGTACTTC	CSVEVGDFYEQYF
TRBV9	TRBD2	TRBJ2-7	.	TGTGCCAGCAGCGAACCAGCGGGGGGCGAGCAGTACTTC	CASSEPAGGEQYF
TRBV29-1	.	TRBJ1-2	.	TGCAGCGTCGAAGAACCTTACAGGGAACCCTATTCCGGCGGCTACACCTTC	CSVEEPYREPYSGGYTF